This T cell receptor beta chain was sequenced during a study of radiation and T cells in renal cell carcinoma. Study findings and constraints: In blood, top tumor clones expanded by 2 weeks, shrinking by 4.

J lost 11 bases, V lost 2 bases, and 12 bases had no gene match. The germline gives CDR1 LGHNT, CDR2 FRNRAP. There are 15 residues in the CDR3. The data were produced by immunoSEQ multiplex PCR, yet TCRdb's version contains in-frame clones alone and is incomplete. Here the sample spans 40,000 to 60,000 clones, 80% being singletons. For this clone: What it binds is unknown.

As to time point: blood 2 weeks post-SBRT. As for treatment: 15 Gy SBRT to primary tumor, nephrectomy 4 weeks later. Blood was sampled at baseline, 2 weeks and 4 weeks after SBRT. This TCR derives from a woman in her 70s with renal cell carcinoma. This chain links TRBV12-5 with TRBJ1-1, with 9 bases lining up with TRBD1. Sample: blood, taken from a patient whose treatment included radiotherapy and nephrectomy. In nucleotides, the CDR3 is TGTGCTAGTGGTTTGTCCTACCTACGACAGGGGGGGGCTTTCTTT. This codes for CASGLSYLRQGGAFF.